Below are 32 T cell receptor beta chains sequenced from a single sample in a study of blood T cell repertoires in COVID-19. Here immunoSEQ multiplex PCR was the method, and the copy in TCRdb shows in-frame clones only, minus some. This sample has just over 90,000 clones; roughly nine tenths occur once, and the top ten carry approximately 1.6%. The material sequenced was peripheral blood. Receptors originate from a human donor with active COVID-19. The donor label of this sample is uncertain.

V and J are TRBV5-5 and TRBJ1-3; a possible D gene is TRBD1 (5 bases). CDR3 length equals 14 residues. Germline assignment: CDR1 SGHKS and CDR2 YYEKEE (reference sequence). V lost 0 bases and J 2 bases, leaving 6 bases between the germline ends. The CDR3 DNA reads TGTGCCAGCAGCTTGGCAGGGACTGGAAACACCATATATTTT. Amino acid sequence: CASSLAGTGNTIYF.

The rearrangement uses TRBV5-6 and TRBJ2-1; D is possibly TRBD2 (5 bases). CDR3 length equals 13 residues. The ends were cut back, 6 bases at V and 7 bases at J, with 14 bases in the middle. Germline V gene data show CDR1 as SGHDT and CDR2 as YYEEEE. The CDR3 nucleotides are TGTGCCAGCAATCGAGGGCTGGGGAATGAGCAGTTCTTC. Its translation: CASNRGLGNEQFF.

The chain is built from TRBV7-9 and TRBJ1-2, with 9 nucleotides matching TRBD1. V dropped 8 bases and J dropped 5; count of bases not matched to a gene: 3. Germline V CDR1 and CDR2: SEHNR, FQNEAQ (reference sequence). This CDR3 region has 12 residues. CDR3 bases: TGTGCCAGCTCCGACAGGGGGTATGGCTACACCTTC. It translates to CASSDRGYGYTF.

The chain couples TRBV7-8 to TRBJ1-2; 7 nucleotides align to TRBD1. The germline V gene has CDR1 SGHVS and CDR2 FQNEAQ. Trimming cost V 4 bases and J 7 bases; bases outside gene matches: 9. The CDR3 is 14 amino acids. The DNA for the CDR3 is TGTGCCAGCAGCTCTGACAGGGTGCTAATTGGCTACACCTTC. Translating it yields CASSSDRVLIGYTF.

V usage is TRBV6-5 and J usage is TRBJ1-2, with no clear D. CDR1 is MNHEY, CDR2 SVGAGI, per germline. V was trimmed by 6 bases and J by 8 bases, leaving 10 bases between them. The CDR3 consists of 11 residues. CDR3: CASRKAGGYTF. CDR3 bases: TGTGCCAGCAGGAAGGCAGGAGGCTACACCTTC.

The V and J genes are TRBV9 and TRBJ2-5; 10 bases agree with TRBD1. After removal of 5 bases from V and 3 bases from J, the junction contained 19 bases not matched to a gene. The CDR3 runs to 19 residues. Germline V lookup: CDR1 SGDLS, CDR2 YYNGEE. The CDR3 bases are TGTGCCAGCAGGCCGAAAGACAGGGGGCATTTAGTTTGTAAAGAGACCCAGTACTTC. Its protein product is CASRPKDRGHLVCKETQYF.

For the CDR3, the DNA is TGTGCCAGCAGTCCCGATATAGCGGGGGGCCTGACCCAGTACTTC. This gives the protein CASSPDIAGGLTQYF. V and J are TRBV27 and TRBJ2-5, with TRBD2 matching over 10 bases. The CDR3 is 15 residues long. From germline, CDR1 is MNHEY and CDR2 SMNVEV (reference sequence). Germline trimming cut 5 bases from V and 7 bases from J; bases unmatched to any gene: 10.

This chain uses TRBV5-8 with TRBJ1-6; a possible D gene is TRBD1 (5 bases). V lost 6 bases and J 2 bases, leaving 15 bases between the germline ends. The CDR3 has 16 amino acids. Looked up from germline, CDR1 is SGHTS and CDR2 is YDEGEE. CDR3 in DNA: TGTGCCAGCATCCCCGGGGGGGGGACCTATAATTCACCCCTCCACTTT. This encodes CASIPGGGTYNSPLHF.

The chain employs TRBV10-3 and TRBJ1-5, with unresolved D. Germline lookup yields CDR1 ENHRY and CDR2 SYGVKD. The V end was cut by 0 bases, the J end by 4 bases, with 10 bases between. This CDR3 comprises 15 residues. The CDR3 loop reads CAISESVRGNQPQHF. Here the CDR3 DNA reads TGTGCCATCAGTGAGTCCGTTCGGGGTAATCAGCCCCAGCATTTT.

The gene calls are TRBV7-2 and TRBJ2-5; the D gene is possibly TRBD1 (5 bases). CDR3 length: 13 amino acids. The germline V gene has CDR1 SGHTA and CDR2 FQGNSA. V gave up 3 bases and J gave up 2 bases, with 7 bases separating them. The CDR3 loop is CASSFRGQETQYF. DNA for the CDR3: TGTGCCAGCAGCTTTAGGGGTCAAGAGACCCAGTACTTC.

The rearrangement links TRBV7-9 to TRBJ2-5; TRBD2 matches 11 bases. The V segment lost 3 bases and the J segment 5 bases; nucleotides outside the gene matches: 8. The germline gives CDR1 SEHNR, CDR2 FQNEAQ (reference sequence). CDR3 length: 16 residues. The CDR3 DNA is TGTGCCAGCAGCTTGGTTAGCGGGGGGGCGTTCGAGACCCAGTACTTC. It yields the protein CASSLVSGGAFETQYF.

The gene calls are TRBV4-3 and TRBJ2-7; the D gene is possibly TRBD1 (5 bases). Looked up from germline, CDR1 is LGHNA and CDR2 is YSLEER. The V and J ends lost 1 base and 6 bases respectively, with 10 bases between them. The CDR3 loop spans 13 amino acids. The CDR3 is CASSQVGVSEQYF. The CDR3 DNA is TGCGCCAGCAGCCAAGTAGGGGTATCCGAGCAGTACTTC.

V and J are TRBV6-2 or TRBV6-3 and TRBJ2-7; TRBD1 agrees at 7 bases. Germline V CDR1 and CDR2: MNHEY, SVGEGT. Trimming at V came to 0 bases and at J to 3 bases, leaving 2 bases not matched to a gene. This CDR3 has 14 residues. CDR3 nucleotide sequence: TGTGCCAGCAGTTACTCGAGACAGGGCTACGAGCAGTACTTC. As protein: CASSYSRQGYEQYF.

The V gene is TRBV7-8, the J gene TRBJ2-1; TRBD2 aligns across 12 bases. Looked up from germline, CDR1 is SGHVS and CDR2 is FQNEAQ. The J segment lost 8 bases and the V segment lost 3 bases, leaving 8 bases of the junction unmatched. The CDR3 is 16 amino acids. CDR3 residues: CASSFLTSGGLYEQFF. In nucleotides, the CDR3 is TGTGCCAGCAGCTTTTTGACTAGCGGGGGTCTCTATGAGCAGTTCTTC.

This rearrangement joins TRBV5-8 to TRBJ2-7; maybe TRBD2 (5 bases). CDR1 is SGHTS and CDR2 is YDEGEE in the germline V gene. The CDR3 length is 13 residues. V shed 6 bases and J shed 2 bases, with 12 bases lying between them. The CDR3 DNA reads TGTGCCAGCACACCTCGGGGTACCTACGAGCAGTACTTC. It encodes CASTPRGTYEQYF.

V gene TRBV6-6 combines with J gene TRBJ1-4, with unresolved D. CDR1 and CDR2 from the germline V gene are MNHNY and SVGAGI (reference sequence). V was shortened by 6 bases and J by 7 bases, with 15 bases between the two germline ends. There are 14 residues in the CDR3. CDR3 in DNA: TGTGCCAGCAGCCCCGGGGTAGAGGGTGAAAAACTGTTTTTT. It yields the protein CASSPGVEGEKLFF.

V usage is TRBV11-1 and J usage is TRBJ2-1; 7 positions match TRBD2. The ends lost 10 bases at V and 7 bases at J; junction bases unmatched: 10. CDR3 length equals 13 residues. Per the germline V gene, CDR1 is SGHAT and CDR2 is FQDESV (reference sequence). CDR3 sequence (DNA): TGTGCCACATCGGGGGGATGGGAAAATGAGCAGTTCTTC. Protein sequence: CATSGGWENEQFF.

The J gene is TRBJ1-1, the V gene TRBV27, with a weak D call TRBD1 (6 bases). This CDR3 spans 15 amino acids. The germline V and J ends were trimmed by 5 bases and 3 bases, with 16 bases remaining between them. Germline CDR1 is MNHEY and CDR2 is SMNVEV (reference sequence). The CDR3 DNA is TGTGCCAGCAGTAGGGGGAGGGGAGTCCACACTGAAGCTTTCTTT. It yields the protein CASSRGRGVHTEAFF.

The V gene is TRBV3-1 (or the pseudogene TRBV3-2), the J gene TRBJ2-3; 7 bases map to TRBD1. Germline V gene data show CDR1 as LGHDT and CDR2 as YNNKEL (reference sequence). J gave up 0 bases and V 5 bases, and 11 bases lay outside the gene matches. This CDR3 has 17 amino acids. CDR3 bases: TGTGCCAGCAGCTTTACTACTCCGGGACAGAGCACAGATACGCAGTATTTT. Protein product: CASSFTTPGQSTDTQYF.

This chain uses TRBV18 with TRBJ2-3, with 7 bases lining up with TRBD1. The trim removed 4 bases at V and 3 bases at J, leaving 4 bases unmatched. The CDR3 consists of 14 residues. The germline gives CDR1 KGHSH, CDR2 LQKENI. The CDR3 is CASSQKTGTDTQYF. The CDR3 DNA sequence: TGTGCCAGCTCACAAAAGACAGGGACAGATACGCAGTATTTT.

This clone was found once. This rearrangement joins TRBV6-6 to TRBJ2-1, with 11 bases aligning to TRBD1. Germline V lookup: CDR1 MNHNY, CDR2 SVGAGI (reference sequence). V was pared by 6 bases and J by 2 bases, with 6 bases of the junction left unmatched. CDR3 length equals 16 residues. The chain's CDR3 is CASRNPGQGAYNEQFF. CDR3 coding DNA: TGTGCCAGCAGGAACCCGGGACAGGGGGCCTACAATGAGCAGTTCTTC.

This clone was seen a single time. The chain uses TRBV11-2 and TRBJ2-3; 9 bases align to TRBD1. The CDR3 runs to 16 residues. The trim removed 6 bases at V and 0 bases at J, leaving 7 bases unmatched. CDR1 and CDR2 (germline): SGHAT, FQNNGV. CDR3 sequence (DNA): TGTGCCAGCAGTCTTCACGGGACAGGGAGCACAGATACGCAGTATTTT. Translated: CASSLHGTGSTDTQYF.

The rearrangement joins TRBV6-5 to TRBJ1-2; D perhaps matches TRBD1 (6 bases). CDR1 is MNHEY, CDR2 SVGAGI, per germline. Trimming shortened V by 4 bases and J by 4 bases, and 13 bases separated the two germline ends. The CDR3 is 14 residues long. CDR3 in DNA: TGTGCCAGCAGTTCACCGGGACACCTCTATGGCTACACCTTC. As protein: CASSSPGHLYGYTF.

The CDR3 spells CATSDRDTEAFF. CDR3 DNA: TGTGCCACCAGTGATCGGGACACTGAAGCTTTCTTT. The V call is TRBV24-1, the J call TRBJ1-1; unclear D gene. This CDR3 has 12 residues. CDR1 KGHDR and CDR2 SFDVKD come from the germline V gene. Trimming shortened V by 3 bases and J by 3 bases, and 4 bases separated the two germline ends.

The chain recombines TRBV28 with TRBJ1-5; 10 nucleotides align to TRBD1. The germline V gene encodes CDR1 MDHEN and CDR2 SYDVKM. Trimming took 7 bases from V and 6 from J; bases not matched to a gene: 12. The CDR3 loop spans 16 amino acids. Here the CDR3 reads CASNHSTGGAGQPQHF. In DNA form, the CDR3 reads TGTGCCAGCAACCACTCGACAGGGGGCGCGGGTCAGCCCCAGCATTTT.

This chain connects TRBV9 to TRBJ1-1; D call uncertain. V lost 3 bases to trimming and J lost 2 bases, with 11 bases between them. Germline CDR1 reads SGDLS; CDR2 reads YYNGEE. The CDR3 runs 14 residues. CDR3 in amino acids: CASSATVRNTEAFF. In DNA, the CDR3 is TGTGCCAGCAGCGCTACAGTACGTAACACTGAAGCTTTCTTT.

The chain recombines TRBV5-5 with TRBJ2-2; no clear D gene. CDR1 SGHKS and CDR2 YYEKEE come from the germline V gene (reference sequence). This CDR3 contains 13 residues. V dropped 1 base and J dropped 6 bases, with 7 bases sitting between them. CDR3 bases: TGTGCCAGCAGCTTGTCGCAGTCCGGGGAGCTGTTTTTT. Protein: CASSLSQSGELFF.

The chain uses TRBV20-1 and TRBJ1-1; D is ambiguous. V lost 3 bases to trimming and J lost 0 bases, with 11 bases between them. Germline values: CDR1 DFQATT, CDR2 SNEGSKA (reference sequence). The CDR3 sequence is 14 residues long. CDR3 nucleotide sequence: TGCAGTGCTAGTTCACGAGCTATGAACACTGAAGCTTTCTTT. Translation: CSASSRAMNTEAFF.

This clone was seen only once. The J gene is TRBJ1-2, the V gene TRBV5-1, with D possibly matching TRBD1 (6 bases). This CDR3 has 16 residues. Germline CDR1 reads SGHRS; CDR2 reads YFSETQ. V dropped 1 base and J dropped 2 bases, with 15 bases sitting between them. CDR3 amino acids: CASSLSAGTLNYGYTF. CDR3 bases: TGCGCCAGCAGCTTGAGCGCCGGGACACTAAACTATGGCTACACCTTC.

The V call is TRBV6-5, the J call TRBJ2-7; TRBD1 matches at 8 bases. This CDR3 has 14 residues. Trimming cost V 4 bases and J 2 bases; bases outside gene matches: 4. CDR1 and CDR2 from the germline V gene are MNHEY and SVGAGI. The CDR3, as DNA: TGTGCCAGCAGTTTGGGACAGGATACCTACGAGCAGTACTTC. Its protein product is CASSLGQDTYEQYF.

The chain carries TRBV4-3 and TRBJ1-1; possibly TRBD1 for D (5 bases). The CDR3 extends over 15 amino acids. Germline V lookup: CDR1 LGHNA, CDR2 YSLEER. The V end was cut by 1 base, the J end by 1 base, with 10 bases between. Here the CDR3 DNA reads TGCGCCAGCAGCCAAGTGCGGGGGGGGAACACTGAAGCTTTCTTT. This gives the protein CASSQVRGGNTEAFF.

The chain links TRBV4-1 to TRBJ1-4, with 7 bases matching TRBD1. Germline CDR1 is MGHRA and CDR2 is YSYEKL. The CDR3 extends over 15 amino acids. V lost 1 base, J lost 5 bases, and 4 bases stayed unmatched. This CDR3 reads CASSQVIGGNEKLFF. CDR3 DNA sequence: TGCGCCAGCAGCCAAGTAATAGGGGGCAATGAAAAACTGTTTTTT.